The clone carrying this T cell receptor (beta chain) was detected a few times. What it binds is not known. The data were obtained in a study of cytomegalovirus exposure and HLA in healthy donors. Study overall: Approximately 81% of around 400 genotyped donors fell in the Caucasian-associated ancestry cluster. Study-wide points: Reports showed the classifier diagnosing cytomegalovirus status with high specificity and sensitivity. Follow-up analysis later connected one missense variant in DCLRE1C with trimming of TCR beta V- and J-genes. For most subjects, TCR beta sequences were reported to predict HLA-A and HLA-B alleles with accuracy.

CDR1 and CDR2 (germline): MGHDK, SYGVNS. The CDR3 loop spans 15 amino acids. Trimming removed 2 bases from V and 0 bases from J; junction bases left unmatched: 0. The PCR made use of 60 Vbeta and 13 Jbeta primers. TCRdb's copy holds only in-frame clones and misses some; the assay was immunoSEQ multiplex PCR. Counted here are fewer than 200,000 clones, approximately 80% occurring once; the ten biggest clones make up about 2.4%. The sequencing sample was made of PBMCs. V and J are TRBV25-1 and TRBJ1-4; 7 positions match TRBD1. This clonotype was obtained from a woman in her thirties or forties in good health and CMV-seropositive. CDR3 sequence (DNA): TGTGCCAGCAGTGAAACAGGGGCAACTAATGAAAAACTGTTTTTT. The encoded protein is CASSETGATNEKLFF.